Presented here are 11 T cell receptor beta chains from one specimen sequenced in a study of T cells in Graves' hyperthyroidism and ophthalmopathy. The CDR3 regions of TCR beta were amplified from RNA transcripts. A first-round RT-PCR of the TCR CDR3 used the HTBI primer set. TCRdb re-called the multiplex PCR reads through MiXCR, storing one row per CDR3 protein. The top ten clones hold roughly 7% of a sample with around 600,000 distinct CDR3 sequences, 13% to 15% of them seen once. The sample taken for sequencing was blood. Receptors originate from a woman aged 18-29 years with Graves' ophthalmopathy.

This clonotype showed up many times. The gene calls are TRBV28 and TRBJ1-2, with 12 bases lining up with TRBD1. CDR3 length equals 17 residues. Per the germline V gene, CDR1 is MDHEN and CDR2 is SYDVKM. V shed 3 bases and J 5 bases; nucleotides not matched to a gene: 10. The CDR3, as DNA: TGTGCCAGCAGTTTTACCGGGACAGGGGGCCGCGATTATGGCTACACCTTC. It yields the protein CASSFTGTGGRDYGYTF.

As regards this clonotype: Possible read error: a much larger clone is one base away. The rearrangement joins TRBV2 to TRBJ2-1; tentatively, D is TRBD2 (6 bases). Germline CDR1 reads SNHLY; CDR2 reads FYNNEI. The CDR3 is made up of 16 amino acids. The CDR3: CTSSETGRTLYNEQFF. The CDR3 nucleotides are TGTACCAGCAGTGAGACCGGGAGAACCCTTTACAATGAGCAGTTCTTC.

This clonotype was seen ten or more times. The chain links TRBV2 to TRBJ1-3; no clear D gene. The CDR3 sequence is 12 residues long. The V gene lost 4 bases and the J gene lost 4 bases, with 5 bases spanning the gap. CDR1 and CDR2 (germline): SNHLY, FYNNEI. The chain's CDR3 is CASSGWGNTIYF. The CDR3 DNA is TGTGCCAGCAGTGGTTGGGGAAACACCATATATTTT.

The CDR3 here is CASSQAEGEREGRPQHF. In DNA, the CDR3 is TGTGCCAGCAGCCAAGCTGAGGGGGAACGGGAGGGGCGGCCCCAGCATTTT. This rearrangement joins TRBV4-2 to TRBJ1-5; a possible D gene is TRBD1 (6 bases). Germline CDR1 is LGHNA and CDR2 is YNFKEQ. The CDR3 sequence is 17 residues long. V gave up 1 base and J gave up 9 bases, with 22 bases separating them.

Many counts were recorded for this clonotype. The gene calls are TRBV27 and TRBJ2-3; D is tentatively TRBD1 or TRBD2 (5 bases each). The CDR3 spans 15 residues. Trimming left V 8 bases short and J 2 bases short, with 17 bases between. The V gene's germline CDR1 is MNHEY and CDR2 SMNVEV (reference sequence). CDR3 protein: CASRSSPGTTDTQYF. CDR3 nucleotide sequence: TGTGCCAGCCGATCTAGCCCAGGGACCACAGATACGCAGTATTTT.

This clonotype was counted at least ten times. With a much larger clone just one base away, this may be a read error. This chain uses TRBV7-2 with TRBJ2-3; 14 nucleotides match TRBD2. Germline assignment: CDR1 SGHTA and CDR2 FQGNSA. The CDR3 contains 16 residues. After removal of 3 bases from V and 6 bases from J, the junction contained 5 bases not matched to a gene. CDR3 protein: CASSFRLAGGGDTQYF. Written as DNA, the CDR3 is TGTGCCAGCAGCTTCCGACTAGCGGGAGGGGGGGATACGCAGTATTTT.

This clonotype was observed many times. The V and J genes are TRBV5-6 and TRBJ1-6; D might be TRBD1 (6 bases). CDR1 is SGHDT and CDR2 is YYEEEE in the germline V gene. With 1 base removed from V and 10 bases from J, the gap between germline ends came to 9 bases. The CDR3 extends over 13 amino acids. The CDR3 bases are TGTGCCAGCAGCTTGTGGGGGGCCTCACCCCTCCACTTT. This encodes CASSLWGASPLHF. The whole variable domain, filled in from reference TRBV5-6 and TRBJ1-6, reads DAGVTQSPTHLIKTRGQQVTLRCSPKSGHDTVSWYQQALGQGPQFIFQYYEEEERQRGNFPDRFSGHQFPNYSSELNVNALLLGDSALYLCASSLWGASPLHFGNGTRLTVT.

This clonotype showed up many times. The rearrangement joins TRBV12-3 or TRBV12-4 to TRBJ1-1; tentatively, D is TRBD1 (6 bases). This CDR3 has 14 residues. Deletions cut 6 bases from V and 7 bases from J, with 18 bases between. As DNA, the CDR3 is TGTGCCAGCAGCCCTACGGACAGTTCCGTTGAAGCTTTCTTT. Residues: CASSPTDSSVEAFF.

The chain employs TRBV18 and TRBJ1-1, with 10 bases lining up with TRBD1. The V gene end was trimmed by 5 bases and the J gene end by 6 bases; junction bases not matched to a gene: 9. CDR3 length equals 15 residues. Germline-derived CDR1 and CDR2 are KGHSH and LQKENI. The CDR3 region has the DNA TGTGCCAGCTCAACCAGACAGGGGGCGGTTTCTGAAGCTTTCTTT. Amino acid sequence: CASSTRQGAVSEAFF.

At least ten counts were recorded for this clonotype. The V gene is TRBV11-3, the J gene TRBJ1-4; D is perhaps TRBD1 (6 bases). Germline V gives CDR1 SGHNT, CDR2 YENEEA. Trimming removed 5 bases at V and 3 bases at J, with 16 bases between. The CDR3 spans 16 residues. CDR3 amino acids: CASSPRDIGANEKLFF. The CDR3 DNA is TGTGCCAGCAGCCCTCGGGACATTGGAGCTAATGAAAAACTGTTTTTT.

This clonotype has at least ten counts. The chain is built from TRBV6-1 and TRBJ2-2; D perhaps matches TRBD2 (6 bases). The germline CDR1 and CDR2 sequences are MNHNS and SASEGT. The CDR3 has 13 amino acids. V was shortened by 6 bases and J by 6 bases, with 11 bases between the two germline ends. The CDR3 DNA follows: TGTGCCAGCAGAAACCGGAGGGCCGGGGAGCTGTTTTTT. This translates into CASRNRRAGELFF.